This T cell receptor (beta chain) was captured in a study of response to subunit inactivated influenza vaccine. Per the germline V gene, CDR1 is LGHNA and CDR2 is YSLEER. The CDR3 consists of 16 residues. V lost 0 bases, J lost 4 bases, and 7 bases stayed unmatched. TCRdb processed the RT-PCR reads anew with MiXCR; each CDR3 protein has one entry. The sample records hundreds of thousands of distinct CDR3 sequences, approximately 7.1% being singletons. This clonotype was obtained from a man aged 45-69 years who received an inactivated influenza vaccine. The sample in question was PBMCs from blood, obtained roughly 24 months after vaccination. This chain connects TRBV4-3 to TRBJ2-7; 9 bases match TRBD1. CDR3 nucleotides: TGCGCCAGCAGCCAAGATAAGGACAGGGGTCTGTACGAGCAGTACTTC. Translating it yields CASSQDKDRGLYEQYF.